Shown below are 2 T cell receptor beta chains from a single sample sequenced in a study of blood T cell repertoires in COVID-19. Clones were sequenced by immunoSEQ multiplex PCR, and TCRdb holds only the in-frame ones, with some missing. The sample contains 95,000 to 120,000 clones, 70% to 90% of which appear only once. Sequenced sample: peripheral blood. These receptors were taken from a woman between 70 and 85 years old who had recovered from COVID-19.

V usage is TRBV25-1 and J usage is TRBJ2-3; TRBD2 matches at 15 bases. CDR3 size: 16 residues. CDR1 and CDR2 from the germline V gene are MGHDK and SYGVNS. V lost 5 bases, J lost 6 bases, and 6 bases stayed unmatched. DNA of the CDR3: TGTGCCAGCAGTCAGGGACTAGCGGGAGGAGGGGATACGCAGTATTTT. Amino acids: CASSQGLAGGGDTQYF.

This clone turned up a few times. J is TRBJ2-7 and V is TRBV11-2, with TRBD1 identical over 7 bases. The junction had 7 bases not matched to a gene; V was cut back by 5 bases and J by 3 bases. The CDR3 loop spans 14 amino acids. Looked up from germline, CDR1 is SGHAT and CDR2 is FQNNGV. CDR3 sequence (DNA): TGTGCCAGCAGCCCGACTGACAGGGTCTACGAGCAGTACTTC. It is translated as CASSPTDRVYEQYF.